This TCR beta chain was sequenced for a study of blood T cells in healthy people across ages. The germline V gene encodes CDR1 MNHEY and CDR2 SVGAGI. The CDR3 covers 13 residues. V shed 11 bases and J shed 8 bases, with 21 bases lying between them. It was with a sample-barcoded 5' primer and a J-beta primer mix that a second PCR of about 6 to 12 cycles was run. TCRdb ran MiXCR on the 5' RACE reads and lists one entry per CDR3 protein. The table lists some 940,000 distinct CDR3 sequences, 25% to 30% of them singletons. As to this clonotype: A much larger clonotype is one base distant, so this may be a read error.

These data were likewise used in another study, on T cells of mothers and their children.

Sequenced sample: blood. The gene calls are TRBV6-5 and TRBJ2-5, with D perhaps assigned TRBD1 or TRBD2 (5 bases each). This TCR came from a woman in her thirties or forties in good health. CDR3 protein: CASSTGRGGTQYF. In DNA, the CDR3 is TGTGCCTCTTCGACGGGACGGGGTGGAACCCAGTACTTC.